Listed here are 16 T cell receptor beta chains from one sample, sequenced in a study of blood T cells in healthy people across ages. Primed by a sample-barcoded 5' primer and a J-beta primer mix, a second PCR proceeded for about 6 to 11 cycles. TCRdb called the 5' RACE reads again in MiXCR, with one record for every CDR3 protein. The sample has 850,000 to 1,000,000 distinct CDR3 sequences; approximately 49% are singletons. Sequences were obtained from blood. These receptors originate from a man aged 25 to 40 in good health.

This chain joins TRBV6-6 and TRBJ1-5, with D hard to call. V was pared by 7 bases and J by 3 bases, with 13 bases between. The CDR3 is 14 amino acids. Germline V gene lookup returns CDR1 MNHNY and CDR2 SVGAGI (reference sequence). The CDR3 DNA reads as TGTGCCAGCACCATGACGGGCGACAATCAGCCCCAGCATTTT. Translating gives CASTMTGDNQPQHF.

This chain joins TRBV11-2 and TRBJ2-5; no definite D call. The V gene's germline CDR1 is SGHAT and CDR2 FQNNGV. The CDR3 runs 12 residues. V lost 4 bases and J 4 bases, leaving 7 bases between the germline ends. DNA of the CDR3: TGTGCCAGCAGCTCAGCTAGAGAGACCCAGTACTTC. Translated, it gives CASSSARETQYF.

The genes are TRBV6-1 and TRBJ2-1, with 16 bases matching TRBD2. The CDR3 consists of 20 residues. The germline V gene encodes CDR1 MNHNS and CDR2 SASEGT. J lost 4 bases, V lost 6 bases, and 15 bases had no gene match. The CDR3 sequence is CASRNNAGTSGGARYNEQFF. The CDR3 coding sequence is TGTGCCAGCAGGAATAACGCAGGGACTAGCGGGGGGGCGCGGTACAATGAGCAGTTCTTC.

This clonotype was detected a few times. The chain employs TRBV2 and TRBJ2-2; perhaps TRBD1 as D (6 bases). The CDR3 is 16 residues long. Per germline, CDR1 SNHLY and CDR2 FYNNEI. The ends were cut back, 5 bases at V and 2 bases at J, with 15 bases in the middle. The CDR3 protein is CASSFPQQGNTGELFF. In nucleotides, the CDR3 is TGTGCCAGCAGTTTCCCACAACAGGGAAACACCGGGGAGCTGTTTTTT.

The chain couples TRBV5-1 to TRBJ2-1, with TRBD1 identical over 10 bases. Per the germline V gene, CDR1 is SGHRS and CDR2 is YFSETQ. V dropped 3 bases and J dropped 3; count of bases not matched to a gene: 6. This CDR3 has 16 residues. The chain's CDR3 is CASSWGDRGVYNEQFF. In DNA, the CDR3 is TGCGCCAGCAGCTGGGGGGACAGGGGAGTCTACAATGAGCAGTTCTTC.

The rearrangement links TRBV18 to TRBJ1-1; 7 bases map to TRBD1. Germline loops: CDR1 KGHSH, CDR2 LQKENI. Unmatched junction bases numbered 1, after V lost 0 bases and J lost 0 bases. The CDR3 runs 15 residues. Here the CDR3 reads CASSPPDRMNTEAFF. The DNA of the CDR3 is TGTGCCAGCTCACCACCGGACAGGATGAACACTGAAGCTTTCTTT.

The V gene is TRBV7-2, the J gene TRBJ2-7; a possible D gene is TRBD1 (6 bases). The CDR3 consists of 13 residues. Trimming left V 4 bases short and J 2 bases short, with 9 bases between. Germline assignment: CDR1 SGHTA and CDR2 FQGNSA. The CDR3: CASSSPGAYEQYF. CDR3 DNA: TGTGCCAGCAGCTCTCCAGGGGCCTACGAGCAGTACTTC.

The chain employs TRBV6-2 or TRBV6-3 and TRBJ2-7, with D possibly being TRBD2 (6 bases). The CDR3 length is 14 residues. V shed 4 bases and J shed 1 base, with 11 bases lying between them. Germline lookup yields CDR1 MNHEY and CDR2 SVGEGT. This CDR3 reads CASSFVAGSYEQYF. In DNA, the CDR3 is TGTGCCAGCAGTTTCGTTGCGGGGTCCTACGAGCAGTACTTC.

The CDR3 DNA sequence: TGTGCCACCCGGGTGGAATCCTCTGGAAACACCATATATTTT. The encoded protein is CATRVESSGNTIYF. The rearrangement links TRBV13 to TRBJ1-3; the D is unclear. Deletions cut 10 bases from V and 0 bases from J, with 13 bases between. The germline V gene has CDR1 PRHDT and CDR2 FYEKMQ (reference sequence). CDR3 size: 14 residues.

CDR3 nucleotide sequence: TGTGCCAGCAGTGACCACCGACAGGGGACCGGCGAGCAGTACTTC. Protein: CASSDHRQGTGEQYF. The chain employs TRBV6-1 and TRBJ2-5; 8 bases map to TRBD1. The J call may not be correct, given that the DNA end is closer to TRBJ2-7. Germline CDR1 and CDR2: MNHNS and SASEGT. The CDR3 runs 15 residues.

V usage is TRBV5-1 and J usage is TRBJ1-3, with D uncertain. CDR3 size: 18 residues. Per the germline V gene, CDR1 is SGHRS and CDR2 is YFSETQ. The V gene lost 0 bases and the J gene lost 3 bases, with 19 bases spanning the gap. The CDR3 region is CASSLGDGVDLGGNTIYF. The CDR3 DNA reads TGCGCCAGCAGCTTGGGAGATGGAGTGGATTTGGGTGGAAACACCATATATTTT.

This chain uses TRBV7-2 with TRBJ2-7, with 9 bases lining up with TRBD1. There are 15 residues in the CDR3. The V gene's germline CDR1 is SGHTA and CDR2 FQGNSA. The junction had 7 bases not matched to a gene; V was cut back by 4 bases and J by 3 bases. The CDR3 nucleotides are TGTGCCAGCAGCTACGGGACAGGGAGTTACTACGAGCAGTACTTC. This sequence encodes CASSYGTGSYYEQYF. Looking up the rest from reference TRBV7-2 and TRBJ2-7 gives the full variable domain: GAGVSQSPSNKVTEKGKDVELRCDPISGHTALYWYRQSLGQGLEFLIYFQGNSAPDKSGLPSDRFSAERTGGSVSTLTIQRTQQEDSAVYLCASSYGTGSYYEQYFGPGTRLTVT.

The chain employs TRBV27 and TRBJ2-1; TRBD2 agrees at 7 bases. The J call is uncertain, as TRBJ2-7 better fits the DNA end. The CDR3 has 15 residues. CDR1 MNHEY and CDR2 SMNVEV come from the germline V gene (reference sequence). The CDR3 sequence is CASSPLASSYNEQYF. The DNA for the CDR3 is TGTGCCAGCAGTCCACTAGCGAGCTCCTACAATGAGCAGTACTTC.

The chain employs TRBV6-2 or TRBV6-3 and TRBJ1-5; unclear D gene. Germline values: CDR1 MNHEY, CDR2 SVGEGT. V was shortened by 1 base and J by 4 bases, with 5 bases between the two germline ends. The length of the CDR3 is 13 residues. CDR3 amino acids: CASSYFENQPQHF. The CDR3 DNA is TGTGCCAGCAGTTACTTTGAGAATCAGCCCCAGCATTTT.

This clonotype showed up just once. The chain is built from TRBV5-1 and TRBJ2-5; D remains ambiguous. The J call is in doubt because the DNA end fits TRBJ2-7 better. CDR1 and CDR2 from the germline V gene are SGHRS and YFSETQ. The CDR3 runs to 14 residues. CDR3: CASSLDGEIYEQYF. CDR3 DNA: TGCGCCAGCAGCTTGGATGGGGAAATCTACGAGCAGTACTTC.

This clonotype was picked up a small number of times. The rearrangement uses TRBV5-1 and TRBJ2-3; D is unclear. V dropped 0 bases and J dropped 2 bases, with 7 bases sitting between them. Germline values: CDR1 SGHRS, CDR2 YFSETQ. The CDR3 contains 14 residues. In DNA, the CDR3 is TGCGCCAGCAGCTTGGACCCCAACACAGATACGCAGTATTTT. Its translation is CASSLDPNTDTQYF. The variable domain in full, with the rest retrieved from reference TRBV5-1 and TRBJ2-3, is KAGVTQTPRYLIKTRGQQVTLSCSPISGHRSVSWYQQTPGQGLQFLFEYFSETQRNKGNFPGRFSGRQFSNSRSEMNVSTLELGDSALYLCASSLDPNTDTQYFGPGTRLTVL.